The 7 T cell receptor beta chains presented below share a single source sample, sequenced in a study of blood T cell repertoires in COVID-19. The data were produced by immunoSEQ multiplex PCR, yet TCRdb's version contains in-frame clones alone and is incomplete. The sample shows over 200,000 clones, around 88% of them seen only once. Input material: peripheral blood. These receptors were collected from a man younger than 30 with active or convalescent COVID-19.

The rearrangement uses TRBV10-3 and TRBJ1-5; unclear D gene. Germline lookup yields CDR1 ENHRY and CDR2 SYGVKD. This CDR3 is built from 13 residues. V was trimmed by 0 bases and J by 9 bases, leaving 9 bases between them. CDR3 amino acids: CAISESGQRPQHF. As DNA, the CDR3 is TGTGCCATCAGTGAGTCGGGCCAGAGGCCCCAGCATTTT.

CDR3 sequence reads: CAWTGTGQRKGKASYNSPLHF. The CDR3 DNA is TGTGCCTGGACCGGTACGGGACAGCGAAAGGGAAAAGCCTCCTATAATTCACCCCTCCACTTT. The chain joins TRBV30 to TRBJ1-6; 7 positions match TRBD1. J was trimmed by 0 bases and V by 4 bases; bases with no gene match: 21. The germline gives CDR1 GTSNPN, CDR2 SVGIG (reference sequence). The CDR3 runs to 21 residues.

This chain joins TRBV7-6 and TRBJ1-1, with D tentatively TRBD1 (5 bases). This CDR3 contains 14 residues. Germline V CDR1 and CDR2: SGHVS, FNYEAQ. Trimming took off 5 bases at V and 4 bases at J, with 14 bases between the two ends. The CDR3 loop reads CASSPDGGVTEAFF. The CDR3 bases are TGTGCCAGCAGCCCCGACGGGGGAGTCACTGAAGCTTTCTTT. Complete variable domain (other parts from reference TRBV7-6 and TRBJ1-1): GAGVSQSPRYKVTKRGQDVALRCDPISGHVSLYWYRQALGQGPEFLTYFNYEAQQDKSGLPNDRFSAERPEGSISTLTIQRTEQRDSAMYRCASSPDGGVTEAFFGQGTRLTVV.

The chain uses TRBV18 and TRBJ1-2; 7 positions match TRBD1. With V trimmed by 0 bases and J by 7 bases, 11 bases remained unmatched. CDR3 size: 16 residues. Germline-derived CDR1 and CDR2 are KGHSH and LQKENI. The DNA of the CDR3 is TGTGCCAGCTCACCACCGTTCCTCGCGACAGGGAGTGGCTACACCTTC. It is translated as CASSPPFLATGSGYTF. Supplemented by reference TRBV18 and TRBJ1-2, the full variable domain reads NAGVMQNPRHLVRRRGQEARLRCSPMKGHSHVYWYRQLPEEGLKFMVYLQKENIIDESGMPKERFSAEFPKEGPSILRIQQVVRGDSAAYFCASSPPFLATGSGYTFGSGTRLTVV.

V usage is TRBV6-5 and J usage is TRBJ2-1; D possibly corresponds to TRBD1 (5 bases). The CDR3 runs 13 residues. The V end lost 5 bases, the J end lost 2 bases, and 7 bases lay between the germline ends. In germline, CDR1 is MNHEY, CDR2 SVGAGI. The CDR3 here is CASSQQAYNEQFF. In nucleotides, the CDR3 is TGTGCCAGCAGTCAACAGGCCTACAATGAGCAGTTCTTC.

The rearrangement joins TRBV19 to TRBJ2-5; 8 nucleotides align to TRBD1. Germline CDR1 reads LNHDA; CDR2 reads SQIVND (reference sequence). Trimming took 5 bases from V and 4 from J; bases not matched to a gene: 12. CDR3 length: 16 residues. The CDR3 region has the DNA TGTGCCAGTAGTCCTAGGACAGGGACAAGAATAGAGACCCAGTACTTC. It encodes CASSPRTGTRIETQYF.

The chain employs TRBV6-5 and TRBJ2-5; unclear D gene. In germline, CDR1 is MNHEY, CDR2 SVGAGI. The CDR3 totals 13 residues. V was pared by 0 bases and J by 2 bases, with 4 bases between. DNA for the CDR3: TGTGCCAGCAGTTACTCTCTTCAAGAGACCCAGTACTTC. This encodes CASSYSLQETQYF.